The sequence of this T cell receptor (beta chain) was determined in a study of CD8 T cells in Susac syndrome (dated 2019 in TCRdb). At the level of the whole study: The study used repertoire sequencing to test whether antigen drove CD8+ T cell activation and differentiation in Susac syndrome. Clonality of the CD8+ T cell repertoire was compared between eleven to twelve healthy donors, approximately 14 Susac syndrome patients and under 16 multiple sclerosis patients. Summary of the overall study and its limitations: The number of individuals in the TCR sequencing and HLA analysis was recognized as being relatively small.

Peripheral blood CD8+ and CD4+ T cells from healthy donors, Susac syndrome patients and multiple sclerosis patients were profiled using high-throughput TCR beta sequencing. The multiple sclerosis controls were treatment-naive patients who had stable or active relapsing-remitting disease and met the revised McDonald criteria. Bulk CD8+ and CD4+ T cells were purified by magnetic negative isolation, whereas CD8+ TEMRA cells were enriched by FACS. Blood was collected in EDTA tubes and processed within 24 hours, with PBMCs isolated through density gradient centrifugation. PBMCs intended for TCR sequencing were cryopreserved in liquid nitrogen and thawed later in a water bath at 37 degrees C. The sorted or isolated CD4+, CD8+ and CD8+ TEMRA cells had a purity of 90% or higher. CDR1 and CDR2, per the germline V gene, are SGHRS and YFSETQ. The CDR3, from cysteine to phenylalanine, totals 13 residues. CDR3 DNA is the only sequence kept; it has 39 bases, read in frame from the first base. V drops 5 bases and J drops 3 bases, leaving 11 bases in between.

About this clonotype: Its antigen is currently not known. Nothing much larger sits one base from this clone, and base qualities are not available.

RNA was extracted using the RNeasy kit, and roughly 0.5 to 1 ug of the RNA was reverse transcribed with random hexamers. The immunoSEQ multiplex PCR assay, which covers 54 Vbeta and 13 Jbeta segments, was used to amplify TCR beta CDR3 regions. Bias from PCR amplification was corrected by using a synthetic template baseline for primer optimization and for computational correction. From the authors' description of their analysis: Reads were assigned to V, D and J genes according to IMGT and analyzed in immunoSEQ Analyzer, with only productive sequences retained. Clonality was calculated as one minus the Shannon entropy normalized by log2 of the number of productive unique sequences. For each patient and control, public and private clones were evaluated among the 100 most prevalent clones. A clone was defined as Susac-specific if it was absent from the healthy and MS cohorts, from 950 to 1,300 published viral clones and from other ImmuneACCESS disease sequences. The public reads were quality trimmed at Q25 with fastp and then assembled into clones with MiXCR by TCRdb, keeping productive beta chains. Rows matching on CDR3 protein sequence are summarized as one entry with the most common DNA and genes. The V and J calls follow TCRdb's processing rather than the paper's. The sample table lists about 73,000 distinct CDR3 sequences, approximately 94% of them with a count of one. The ten largest make up approximately 0.38% of the sample.

This TCR derives from a human donor with multiple sclerosis. The source material was CD8+ T cells from PBMCs. The chain is made from TRBV5-1 and TRBJ1-1; the D region possibly corresponds to TRBD1 (6 bases align). The DNA sequence is given as TGCGCCAGCAGTTTTCGACAGGACACTGAAGCTTTCTTT. Translation gives CASSFRQDTEAFF. Where the CDR3 stops, the reference TRBV5-1 and TRBJ1-1 genes take over; the full variable domain is KAGVTQTPRYLIKTRGQQVTLSCSPISGHRSVSWYQQTPGQGLQFLFEYFSETQRNKGNFPGRFSGRQFSNSRSEMNVSTLELGDSALYLCASSFRQDTEAFFGQGTRLTVV.